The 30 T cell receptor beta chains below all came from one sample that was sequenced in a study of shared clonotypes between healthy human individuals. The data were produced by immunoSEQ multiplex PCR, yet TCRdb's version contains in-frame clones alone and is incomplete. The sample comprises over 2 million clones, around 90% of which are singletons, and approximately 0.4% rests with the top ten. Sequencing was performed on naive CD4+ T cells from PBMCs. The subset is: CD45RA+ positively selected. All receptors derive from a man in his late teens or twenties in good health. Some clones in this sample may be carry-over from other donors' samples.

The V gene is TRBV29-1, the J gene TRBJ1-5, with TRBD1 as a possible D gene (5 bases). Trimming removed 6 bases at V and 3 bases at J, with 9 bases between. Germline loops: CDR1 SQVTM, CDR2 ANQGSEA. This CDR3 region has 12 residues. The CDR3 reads CSVGDANQPQHF. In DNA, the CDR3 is TGCAGCGTCGGGGACGCCAATCAGCCCCAGCATTTT.

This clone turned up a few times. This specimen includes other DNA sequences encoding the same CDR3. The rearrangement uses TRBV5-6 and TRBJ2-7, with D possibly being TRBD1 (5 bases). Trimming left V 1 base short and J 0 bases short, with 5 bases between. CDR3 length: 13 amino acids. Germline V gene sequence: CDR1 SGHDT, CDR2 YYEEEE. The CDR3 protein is CASSLRGSYEQYF. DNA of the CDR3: TGTGCCAGCAGCTTGAGGGGCTCCTACGAGCAGTACTTC.

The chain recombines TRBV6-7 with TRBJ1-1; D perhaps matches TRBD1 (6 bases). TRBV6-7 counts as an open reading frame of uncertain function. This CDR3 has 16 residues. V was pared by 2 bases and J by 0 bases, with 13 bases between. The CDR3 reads CASSYPPGQMNTEAFF. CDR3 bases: TGTGCCAGCAGTTACCCCCCCGGACAGATGAACACTGAAGCTTTCTTT.

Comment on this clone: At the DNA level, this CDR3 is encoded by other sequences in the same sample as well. CDR3 sequence: CASSVAGQSNTGELFF. The CDR3 region has the DNA TGTGCCAGCAGCGTAGCTGGACAGTCGAACACCGGGGAGCTGTTTTTT. The chain carries TRBV9 and TRBJ2-2; D is perhaps TRBD1 (6 bases). The CDR3 runs to 16 residues. The germline V gene has CDR1 SGDLS and CDR2 YYNGEE. V lost 0 bases, J lost 0 bases, and 9 bases lay in between. Together with reference TRBV9 and TRBJ2-2, the CDR3 gives the full variable domain: DSGVTQTPKHLITATGQRVTLRCSPRSGDLSVYWYQQSLDQGLQFLIQYYNGEERAKGNILERFSAQQFPDLHSELNLSSLELGDSALYFCASSVAGQSNTGELFFGEGSRLTVL.

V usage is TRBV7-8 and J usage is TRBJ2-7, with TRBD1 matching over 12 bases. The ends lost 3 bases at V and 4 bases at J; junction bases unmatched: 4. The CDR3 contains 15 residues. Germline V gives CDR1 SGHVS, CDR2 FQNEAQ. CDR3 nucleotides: TGTGCCAGCAGCTTGGGGACAGGGGGCTTTTACGAGCAGTACTTC. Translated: CASSLGTGGFYEQYF.

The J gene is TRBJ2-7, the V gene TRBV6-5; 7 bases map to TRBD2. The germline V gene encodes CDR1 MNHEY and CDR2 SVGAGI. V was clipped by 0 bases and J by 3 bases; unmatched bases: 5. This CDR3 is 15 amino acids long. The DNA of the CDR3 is TGTGCCAGCAGTTACTCCTCTAGCGGAGGCTACGAGCAGTACTTC. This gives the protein CASSYSSSGGYEQYF.

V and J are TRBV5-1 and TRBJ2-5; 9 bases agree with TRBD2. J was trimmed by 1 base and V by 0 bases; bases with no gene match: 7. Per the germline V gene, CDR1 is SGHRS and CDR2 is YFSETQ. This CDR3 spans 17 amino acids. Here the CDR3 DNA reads TGCGCCAGCAGCTTGGCCAGACTAGCGGAGCTCCAAGAGACCCAGTACTTC. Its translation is CASSLARLAELQETQYF.

CDR3 sequence reads: CASRMGQQETQYF. CDR3 bases: TGCGCCAGCAGAATGGGACAACAAGAGACCCAGTACTTC. This chain uses TRBV5-1 with TRBJ2-5; D is possibly TRBD1 (6 bases). Germline V gives CDR1 SGHRS, CDR2 YFSETQ. This CDR3 is built from 13 residues. V was trimmed by 5 bases and J by 2 bases, leaving 10 bases between them.

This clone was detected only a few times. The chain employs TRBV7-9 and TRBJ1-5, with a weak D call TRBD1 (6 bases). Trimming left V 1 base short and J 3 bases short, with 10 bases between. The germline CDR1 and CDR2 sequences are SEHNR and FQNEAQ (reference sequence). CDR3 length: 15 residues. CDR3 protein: CASSLGRGSNQPQHF. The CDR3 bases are TGTGCCAGCAGCTTAGGGAGGGGGTCCAATCAGCCCCAGCATTTT.

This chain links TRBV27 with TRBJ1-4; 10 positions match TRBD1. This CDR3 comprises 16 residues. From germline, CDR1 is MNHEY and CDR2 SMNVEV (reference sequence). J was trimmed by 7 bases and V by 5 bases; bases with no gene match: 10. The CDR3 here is CASSTRLGTGAEKLFF. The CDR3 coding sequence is TGTGCCAGCAGTACTCGTCTCGGGACAGGGGCTGAAAAACTGTTTTTT.

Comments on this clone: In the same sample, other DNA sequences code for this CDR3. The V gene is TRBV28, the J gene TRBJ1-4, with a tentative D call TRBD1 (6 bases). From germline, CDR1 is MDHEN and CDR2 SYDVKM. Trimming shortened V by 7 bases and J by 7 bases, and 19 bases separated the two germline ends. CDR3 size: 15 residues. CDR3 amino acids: CASTFRAGGGEKLFF. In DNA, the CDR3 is TGTGCCAGCACCTTCAGGGCGGGGGGCGGTGAAAAACTGTTTTTT.

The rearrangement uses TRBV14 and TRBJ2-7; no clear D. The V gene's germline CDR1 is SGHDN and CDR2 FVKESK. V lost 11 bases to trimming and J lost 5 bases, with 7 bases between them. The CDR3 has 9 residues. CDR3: CALGNEQYF. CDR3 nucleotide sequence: TGTGCCCTTGGGAACGAGCAGTACTTC.

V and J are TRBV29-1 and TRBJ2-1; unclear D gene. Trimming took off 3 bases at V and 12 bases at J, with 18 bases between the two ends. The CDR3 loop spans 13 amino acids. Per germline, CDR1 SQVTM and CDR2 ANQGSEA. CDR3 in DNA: TGCAGCGTTGAGACCTTTCTGGGGTGGGGGCAGTTCTTC. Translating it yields CSVETFLGWGQFF.

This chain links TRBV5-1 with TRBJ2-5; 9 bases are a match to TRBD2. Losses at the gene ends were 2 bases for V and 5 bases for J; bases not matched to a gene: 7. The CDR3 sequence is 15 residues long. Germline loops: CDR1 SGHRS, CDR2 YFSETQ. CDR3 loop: CASSFGLASSETQYF. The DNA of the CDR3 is TGCGCCAGCAGCTTTGGACTAGCGTCTTCGGAGACCCAGTACTTC. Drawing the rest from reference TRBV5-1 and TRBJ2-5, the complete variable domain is KAGVTQTPRYLIKTRGQQVTLSCSPISGHRSVSWYQQTPGQGLQFLFEYFSETQRNKGNFPGRFSGRQFSNSRSEMNVSTLELGDSALYLCASSFGLASSETQYFGPGTRLLVL.

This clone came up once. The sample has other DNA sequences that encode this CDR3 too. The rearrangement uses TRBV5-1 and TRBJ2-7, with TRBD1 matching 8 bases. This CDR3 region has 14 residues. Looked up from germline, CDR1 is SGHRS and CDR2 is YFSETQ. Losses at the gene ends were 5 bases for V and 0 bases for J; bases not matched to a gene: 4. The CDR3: CASSATGGSYEQYF. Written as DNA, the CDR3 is TGCGCCAGCAGTGCCACAGGGGGCTCCTACGAGCAGTACTTC.

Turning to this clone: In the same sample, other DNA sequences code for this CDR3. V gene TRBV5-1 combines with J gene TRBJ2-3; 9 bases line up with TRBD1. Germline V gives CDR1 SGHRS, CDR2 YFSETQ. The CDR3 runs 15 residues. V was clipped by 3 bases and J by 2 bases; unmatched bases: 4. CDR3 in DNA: TGCGCCAGCAGCTCGGGACAGGGATCCACAGATACGCAGTATTTT. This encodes CASSSGQGSTDTQYF.

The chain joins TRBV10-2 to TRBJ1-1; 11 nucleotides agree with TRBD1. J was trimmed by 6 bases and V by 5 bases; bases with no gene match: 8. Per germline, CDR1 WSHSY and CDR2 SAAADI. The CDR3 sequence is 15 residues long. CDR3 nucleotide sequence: TGCGCCAGCAGTTCACCCGGGACAGGGGGGCCTGAAGCTTTCTTT. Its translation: CASSSPGTGGPEAFF.

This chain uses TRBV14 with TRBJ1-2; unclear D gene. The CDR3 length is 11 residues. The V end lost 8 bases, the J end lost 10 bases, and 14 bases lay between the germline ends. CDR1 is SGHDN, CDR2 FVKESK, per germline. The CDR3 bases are TGTGCCAGCCCCCGATACCCTTACTACACCTTC. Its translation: CASPRYPYYTF.

The CDR3 nucleotides read TGTGCCAGCATCGCCCGCCAGGGCCTCTACGAGCAGTACTTC. Protein sequence: CASIARQGLYEQYF. The chain has TRBV6-1 and TRBJ2-7; the D gene is possibly TRBD1 (5 bases). This CDR3 contains 14 residues. The germline V and J ends were trimmed by 7 bases and 3 bases, with 16 bases remaining between them. Per the germline V gene, CDR1 is MNHNS and CDR2 is SASEGT.

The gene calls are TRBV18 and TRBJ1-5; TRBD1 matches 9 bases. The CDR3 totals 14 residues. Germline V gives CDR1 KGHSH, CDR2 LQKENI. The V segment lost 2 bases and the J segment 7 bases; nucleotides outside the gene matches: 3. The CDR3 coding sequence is TGTGCCAGCTCACCAGGGACAGGGCACCAGCCCCAGCATTTT. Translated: CASSPGTGHQPQHF.

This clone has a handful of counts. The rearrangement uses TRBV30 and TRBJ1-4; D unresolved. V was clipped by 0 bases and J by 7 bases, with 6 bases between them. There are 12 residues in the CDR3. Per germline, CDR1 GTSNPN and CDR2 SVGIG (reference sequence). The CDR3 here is CAWSVMSEKLFF. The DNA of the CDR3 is TGTGCCTGGAGTGTAATGAGTGAAAAACTGTTTTTT.

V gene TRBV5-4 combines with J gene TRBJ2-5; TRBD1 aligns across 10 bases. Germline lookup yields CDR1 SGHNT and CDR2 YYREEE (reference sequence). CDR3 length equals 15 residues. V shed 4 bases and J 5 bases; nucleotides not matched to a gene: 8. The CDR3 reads CASSSGQGGLETQYF. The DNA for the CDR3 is TGTGCCAGCAGCAGTGGACAGGGGGGATTGGAGACCCAGTACTTC.

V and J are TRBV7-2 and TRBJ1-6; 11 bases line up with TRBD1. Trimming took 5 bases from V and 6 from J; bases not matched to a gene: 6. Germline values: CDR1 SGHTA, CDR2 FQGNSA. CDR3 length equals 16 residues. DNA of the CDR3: TGTGCCAGCAGCCTCGGACAGGGGGCAAGTAATTCACCCCTCCACTTT. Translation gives CASSLGQGASNSPLHF.

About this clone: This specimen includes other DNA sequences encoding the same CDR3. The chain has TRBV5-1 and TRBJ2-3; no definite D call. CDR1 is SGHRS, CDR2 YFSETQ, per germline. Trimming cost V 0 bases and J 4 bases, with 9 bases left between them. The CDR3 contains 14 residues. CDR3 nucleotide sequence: TGCGCCAGCAGCTTGGGGGGTTTGGCAGATACGCAGTATTTT. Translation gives CASSLGGLADTQYF.

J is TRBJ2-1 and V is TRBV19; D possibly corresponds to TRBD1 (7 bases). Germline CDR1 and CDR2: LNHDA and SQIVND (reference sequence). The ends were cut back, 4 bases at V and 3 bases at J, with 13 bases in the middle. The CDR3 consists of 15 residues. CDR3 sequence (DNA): TGTGCCAGTAGTAGCCAGGGGGGAATCTACAATGAGCAGTTCTTC. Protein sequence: CASSSQGGIYNEQFF.

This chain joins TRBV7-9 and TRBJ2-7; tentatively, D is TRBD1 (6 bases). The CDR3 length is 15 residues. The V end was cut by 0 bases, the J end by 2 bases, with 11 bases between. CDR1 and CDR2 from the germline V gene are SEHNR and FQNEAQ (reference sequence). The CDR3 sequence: CASSLAAGVPYEQYF. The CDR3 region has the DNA TGTGCCAGCAGCTTAGCGGCAGGGGTTCCCTACGAGCAGTACTTC.

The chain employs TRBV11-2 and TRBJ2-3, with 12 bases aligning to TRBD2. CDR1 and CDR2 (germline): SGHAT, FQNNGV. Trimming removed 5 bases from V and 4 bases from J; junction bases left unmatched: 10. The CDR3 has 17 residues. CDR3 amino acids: CASSPSLLAGGPDTQYF. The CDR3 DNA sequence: TGTGCCAGCAGCCCCAGCCTACTAGCGGGAGGCCCAGATACGCAGTATTTT. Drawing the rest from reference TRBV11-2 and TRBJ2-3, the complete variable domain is EAGVAQSPRYKIIEKRQSVAFWCNPISGHATLYWYQQILGQGPKLLIQFQNNGVVDDSQLPKDRFSAERLKGVDSTLKIQPAKLEDSAVYLCASSPSLLAGGPDTQYFGPGTRLTVL.

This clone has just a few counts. The CDR3 nucleotides are TGTGCACTAAGGGGGGGCACTGAAGCTTTCTTT. Translated: CALRGGTEAFF. This rearrangement joins TRBV28 to TRBJ1-1, with D tentatively TRBD1 (6 bases). Germline loops: CDR1 MDHEN, CDR2 SYDVKM. The CDR3 consists of 11 residues.

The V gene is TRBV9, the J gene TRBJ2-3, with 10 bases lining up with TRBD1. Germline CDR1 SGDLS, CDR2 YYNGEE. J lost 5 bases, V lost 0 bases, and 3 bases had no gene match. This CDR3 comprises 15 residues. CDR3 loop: CASSVAGQGLDTQYF. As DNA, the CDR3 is TGTGCCAGCAGCGTAGCGGGACAGGGGCTAGATACGCAGTATTTT. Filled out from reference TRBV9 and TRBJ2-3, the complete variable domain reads DSGVTQTPKHLITATGQRVTLRCSPRSGDLSVYWYQQSLDQGLQFLIQYYNGEERAKGNILERFSAQQFPDLHSELNLSSLELGDSALYFCASSVAGQGLDTQYFGPGTRLTVL.

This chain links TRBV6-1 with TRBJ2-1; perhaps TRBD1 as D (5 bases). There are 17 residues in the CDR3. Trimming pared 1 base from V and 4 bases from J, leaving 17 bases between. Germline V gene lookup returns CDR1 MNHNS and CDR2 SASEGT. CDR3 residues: CASSEDPTGSFYNEQFF. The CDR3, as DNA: TGTGCCAGCAGTGAAGATCCTACAGGATCCTTTTACAATGAGCAGTTCTTC.